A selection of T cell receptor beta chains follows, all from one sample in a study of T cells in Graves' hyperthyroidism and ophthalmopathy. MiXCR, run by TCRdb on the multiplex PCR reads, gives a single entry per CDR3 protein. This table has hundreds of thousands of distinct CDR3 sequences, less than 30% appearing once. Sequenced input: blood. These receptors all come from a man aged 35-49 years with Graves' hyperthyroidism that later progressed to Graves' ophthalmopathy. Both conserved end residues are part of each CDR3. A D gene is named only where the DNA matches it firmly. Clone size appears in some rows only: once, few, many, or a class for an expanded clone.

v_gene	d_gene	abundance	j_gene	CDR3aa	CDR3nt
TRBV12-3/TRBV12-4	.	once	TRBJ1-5	CASSLDGGPNQPQHF	TGTGCCAGCAGTTTAGACGGCGGACCTAATCAGCCCCAGCATTTT
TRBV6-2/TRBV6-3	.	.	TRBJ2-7	CASSYPSIRESYEQYF	TGTGCCAGCAGTTACCCGTCGATACGGGAATCCTACGAGCAGTACTTC
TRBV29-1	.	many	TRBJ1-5	CSVIEGNRNQPQHF	TGCAGCGTAATTGAGGGGAATCGGAATCAGCCCCAGCATTTT
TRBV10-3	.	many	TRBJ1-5	CAISKAGGNQPQHF	TGTGCCATCAGTAAGGCAGGGGGCAATCAGCCCCAGCATTTT
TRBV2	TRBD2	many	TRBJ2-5	CASRATSGKETQYF	TGTGCCAGCAGAGCCACTAGCGGGAAAGAGACCCAGTACTTC
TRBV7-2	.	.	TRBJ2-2	CASSLEHYTEELFF	TGTGCCAGCAGCTTAGAACACTACACCGAGGAGCTGTTTTTT
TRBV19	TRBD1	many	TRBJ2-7	CASSQTGAGYEQYF	TGTGCCAGTAGTCAAACAGGGGCAGGATACGAGCAGTACTTC
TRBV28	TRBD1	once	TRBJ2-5	CASSWDRAQTQYF	TGTGCCAGCAGTTGGGACAGGGCCCAGACCCAGTACTTC
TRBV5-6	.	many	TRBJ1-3	CASSFGQNSGNTIYF	TGTGCCAGCAGCTTCGGACAGAACTCTGGAAACACCATATATTTT
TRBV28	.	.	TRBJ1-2	CASSPGTIKAYGYTF	TGTGCCAGCAGCCCCGGGACAATCAAGGCCTATGGCTACACCTTC
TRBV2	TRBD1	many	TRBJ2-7	CASGGQIYEQYF	TGTGCCAGCGGGGGACAGATCTACGAGCAGTACTTC
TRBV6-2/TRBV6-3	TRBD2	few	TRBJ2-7	CASSYRGLAGGLAYEQYF	TGTGCCAGCAGTTATAGGGGACTAGCGGGAGGACTGGCTTACGAGCAGTACTTC
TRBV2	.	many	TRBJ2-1	CASSEAGSYNEQFF	TGTGCCAGCTCTGAAGCGGGCTCCTACAATGAGCAGTTCTTC
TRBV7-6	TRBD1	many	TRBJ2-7	CASSSTGNEQYF	TGTGCCAGCAGCTCGACAGGGAACGAGCAGTACTTC
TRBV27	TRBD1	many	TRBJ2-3	CASSFLPGTGGSDTQYF	TGTGCCAGCAGTTTCCTCCCCGGGACAGGGGGCTCAGATACGCAGTATTTT
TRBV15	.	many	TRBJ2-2	CATSRVGQPNTGELFF	TGTGCCACCAGCAGAGTGGGTCAGCCGAACACCGGGGAGCTGTTTTTT
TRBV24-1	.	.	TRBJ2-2	CATSDEAGELFF	TGTGCCACCAGTGATGAGGCAGGGGAGCTGTTTTTT
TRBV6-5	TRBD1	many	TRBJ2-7	CASSSPGQGGYEQYF	TGTGCCAGCAGTTCACCGGGACAGGGGGGCTACGAGCAGTACTTC
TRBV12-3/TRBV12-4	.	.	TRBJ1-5	CASSSDSIRQPQHF	TGTGCCAGCAGTTCAGACAGTATAAGACAGCCCCAGCATTTT
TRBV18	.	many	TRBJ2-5	CASSPPERGGSSQYF	TGTGCCAGCTCACCACCTGAAAGGGGGGGTTCGTCCCAGTACTTC
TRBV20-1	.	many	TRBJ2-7	CSALPFGGTGYEQYF	TGCAGTGCTCTTCCTTTTGGCGGGACGGGCTACGAGCAGTACTTC
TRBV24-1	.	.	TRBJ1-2	CATTKTVGDYGYTF	TGTGCCACCACCAAAACCGTGGGGGACTATGGCTACACCTTC